The clone carrying this TCR beta chain was seen only once. V lost 1 base, J lost 8 bases, and 11 bases lay in between. Looked up from germline, CDR1 is LGHDT and CDR2 is YNNKEL (reference sequence). The CDR3 runs 13 residues. This entry is derived from a study of identical twins. MiXCR, run by TCRdb on the 5' RACE reads, gives a single entry per CDR3 protein. The data show 600,000 to 700,000 distinct CDR3 sequences, with 20% to 25% seen just once and 4.3% held by the top ten. This sample was also put to use in a study of T cells expressing NK-cell markers. That source reports: The study drew TCR beta repertoires from sorted CD3+CD56+NKG2C+, CD3+CD56+NKG2C- and CD3+CD56-NKG2C+ T cells. Sequencing covered eight donors, seven HCMV-seropositive and one seronegative.

Input material: PBMCs. The J gene is TRBJ1-2, the V gene TRBV3-1; D is ambiguous. This clonotype was sampled from a woman in her late teens or twenties in good health. CDR3 residues: CASSQGQSAGYTF. The CDR3 DNA sequence: TGTGCCAGCAGCCAAGGGCAGTCTGCGGGCTACACCTTC.